This TCR beta chain was sequenced for a study of T cell repertoires in cytomegalovirus infection. Study details: HLA-B-restricted CMV epitopes that are well studied, plus recently identified HLA-C-restricted ones, were used by the study. General study findings and limits: Carriage of CMV together with the relevant HLA was identifiable through cumulative public TCR beta family frequency. HLA-C-restricted TCR beta clonotypes specific for CMV led the ex vivo response.

J was trimmed by 5 bases and V by 6 bases; bases with no gene match: 7. The CDR3 spans 14 residues. The germline CDR1 and CDR2 sequences are SGHVS and FNYEAQ. This clonotype has a handful of counts. Its antigen is not identified. TCRdb called the reads again in MiXCR, with one record for every CDR3 protein. There are a few hundred thousand distinct CDR3 sequences in the sample; roughly 25% occur only once, and 13% lies in the top ten. The sample was cultured PBMCs, taken from culture after CMV antigen stimulation. This TCR came from a human donor in good health (CMV status not recorded). Some clones in this sample may be carry-over from other donors' samples. This rearrangement joins TRBV7-6 to TRBJ2-5; 9 bases agree with TRBD1. The CDR3 coding sequence is TGTGCCAGCAGGGCTACAGGGGGCCGGGAGACCCAGTACTTC. Translation: CASRATGGRETQYF.